This T cell receptor beta chain was captured by sequencing in a study of blood T cells in healthy people across ages. General study points: Investigators treated diversity estimates from one million T cells as underestimates. Older age went with lower TCR beta diversity per million T cells, in a roughly linear way.

CDR1 and CDR2 (germline): MNHNS, SASEGT. CDR3 length equals 14 residues. The trim removed 3 bases at V and 3 bases at J, leaving 4 bases unmatched. For this clonotype: The antigen is undetermined.

Through a sample-barcoded 5' primer and a J-beta primer mix, a second PCR was run for roughly 6 to 12 cycles. One entry per CDR3 protein results from TCRdb running MiXCR on the 5' RACE reads. This sample has roughly 800,000 distinct CDR3 sequences, with 25% found just once. This sample also appeared in a second study, on T cells of mothers and their children. That paper notes: cDNA was synthesized from all extracted RNA at approximately 1.5 ug per reaction. Related and unrelated pairs show TCR recombination output that thymic selection shapes similarly.

This sequence joins TRBV6-1 and TRBJ2-7; TRBD1 agrees at 8 bases. This clonotype was sampled from a boy aged 10-17 years in good health. The sample consisted of blood. CDR3 amino acids: CASSEFGTGYEQYF. Written as DNA, the CDR3 is TGTGCCAGCAGTGAGTTTGGGACAGGCTACGAGCAGTACTTC.